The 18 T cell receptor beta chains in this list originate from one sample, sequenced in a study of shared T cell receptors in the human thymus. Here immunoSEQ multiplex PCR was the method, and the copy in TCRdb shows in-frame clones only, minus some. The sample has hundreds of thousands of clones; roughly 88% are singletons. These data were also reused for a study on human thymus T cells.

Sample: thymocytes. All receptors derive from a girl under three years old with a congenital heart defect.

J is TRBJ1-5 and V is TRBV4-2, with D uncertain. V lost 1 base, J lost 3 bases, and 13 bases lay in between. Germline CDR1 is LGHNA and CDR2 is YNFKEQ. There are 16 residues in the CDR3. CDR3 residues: CASSQAGLQINQPQHF. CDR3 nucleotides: TGTGCCAGCAGCCAAGCTGGGCTACAAATCAATCAGCCCCAGCATTTT.

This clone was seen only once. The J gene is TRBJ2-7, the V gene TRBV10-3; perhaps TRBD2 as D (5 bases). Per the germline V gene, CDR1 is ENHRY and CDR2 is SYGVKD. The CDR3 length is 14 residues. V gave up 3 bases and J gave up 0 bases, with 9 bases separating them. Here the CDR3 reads CAISETRFSYEQYF. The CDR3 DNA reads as TGTGCCATCAGTGAAACTAGATTCTCCTACGAGCAGTACTTC.

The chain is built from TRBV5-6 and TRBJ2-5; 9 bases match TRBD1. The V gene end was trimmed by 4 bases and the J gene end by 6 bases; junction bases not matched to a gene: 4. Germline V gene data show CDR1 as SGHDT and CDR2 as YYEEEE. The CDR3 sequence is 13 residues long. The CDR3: CASSTGQGKTQYF. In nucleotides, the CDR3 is TGTGCCAGCAGCACGGGACAGGGAAAGACCCAGTACTTC. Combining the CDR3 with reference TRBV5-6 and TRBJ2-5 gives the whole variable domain DAGVTQSPTHLIKTRGQQVTLRCSPKSGHDTVSWYQQALGQGPQFIFQYYEEEERQRGNFPDRFSGHQFPNYSSELNVNALLLGDSALYLCASSTGQGKTQYFGPGTRLLVL.

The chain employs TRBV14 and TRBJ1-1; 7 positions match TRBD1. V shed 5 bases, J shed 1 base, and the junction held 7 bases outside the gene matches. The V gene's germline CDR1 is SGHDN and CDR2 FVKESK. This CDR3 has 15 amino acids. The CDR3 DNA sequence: TGTGCCAGCAGCTCCCTAACAGGGGAGAACACTGAAGCTTTCTTT. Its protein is CASSSLTGENTEAFF.

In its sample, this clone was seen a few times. The CDR3 DNA sequence: TGTGCCAGCCCAACGAAGGCGGGCACGAACACTGAAGCTTTCTTT. Its translation: CASPTKAGTNTEAFF. The chain joins TRBV13 to TRBJ1-1; D is uncertain. This CDR3 spans 15 amino acids. Deletions cut 8 bases from V and 1 base from J, with 17 bases between. In germline, CDR1 is PRHDT, CDR2 FYEKMQ (reference sequence).

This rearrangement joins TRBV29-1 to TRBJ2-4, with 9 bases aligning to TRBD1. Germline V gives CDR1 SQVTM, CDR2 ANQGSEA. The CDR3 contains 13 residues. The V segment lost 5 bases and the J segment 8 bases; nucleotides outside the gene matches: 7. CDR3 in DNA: TGCAGCGTTCCTGGACAGGGGTTGGACATTCAGTACTTC. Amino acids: CSVPGQGLDIQYF.

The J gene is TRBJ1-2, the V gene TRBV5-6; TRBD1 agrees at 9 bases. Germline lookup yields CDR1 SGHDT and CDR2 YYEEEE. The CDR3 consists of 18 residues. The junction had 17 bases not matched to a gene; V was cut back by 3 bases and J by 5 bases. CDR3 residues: CASSWDRDREREAYGYTF. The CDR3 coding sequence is TGTGCCAGCAGCTGGGACCGGGACAGGGAACGCGAGGCTTATGGCTACACCTTC. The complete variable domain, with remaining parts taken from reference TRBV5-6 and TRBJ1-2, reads DAGVTQSPTHLIKTRGQQVTLRCSPKSGHDTVSWYQQALGQGPQFIFQYYEEEERQRGNFPDRFSGHQFPNYSSELNVNALLLGDSALYLCASSWDRDREREAYGYTFGSGTRLTVV.

For the CDR3, the DNA is TGTGCCAGCAGGACAGACAGATATAATTCACCCCTCCACTTT. This encodes CASRTDRYNSPLHF. The chain carries TRBV25-1 and TRBJ1-6, with D possibly matching TRBD1 (5 bases). The CDR3 loop spans 14 amino acids. Trimming cost V 6 bases and J 4 bases, with 10 bases left between them. In germline, CDR1 is MGHDK, CDR2 SYGVNS.

CDR3 sequence: CASSLTVVEAVEQYF. The CDR3 nucleotides read TGTGCCAGCAGCTTAACCGTCGTAGAGGCGGTCGAGCAGTACTTC. This chain links TRBV7-3 with TRBJ2-7; D gene uncertain. V gave up 0 bases and J gave up 6 bases, with 15 bases separating them. Germline CDR1 reads SGHTA; CDR2 reads FQGTGA. The CDR3 runs to 15 residues.

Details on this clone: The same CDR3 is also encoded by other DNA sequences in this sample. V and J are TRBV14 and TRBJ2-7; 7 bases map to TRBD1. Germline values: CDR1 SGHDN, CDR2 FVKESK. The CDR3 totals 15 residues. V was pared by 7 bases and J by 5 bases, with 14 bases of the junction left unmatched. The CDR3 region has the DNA TGTGCCAGCACTCAAGGTACGACAGGGTGGGACGAGCAGTACTTC. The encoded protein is CASTQGTTGWDEQYF.

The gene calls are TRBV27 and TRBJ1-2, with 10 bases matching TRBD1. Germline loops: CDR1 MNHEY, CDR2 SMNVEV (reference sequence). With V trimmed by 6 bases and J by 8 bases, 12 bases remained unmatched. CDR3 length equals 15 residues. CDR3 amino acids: CASRETGQGIWGYTF. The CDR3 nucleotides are TGTGCCAGCAGAGAGACGGGACAGGGGATTTGGGGCTACACCTTC.

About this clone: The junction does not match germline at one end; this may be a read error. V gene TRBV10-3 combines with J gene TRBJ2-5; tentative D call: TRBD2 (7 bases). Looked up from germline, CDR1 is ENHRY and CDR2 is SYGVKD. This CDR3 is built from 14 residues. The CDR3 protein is CAVSPSGGGETQYF. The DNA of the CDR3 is TGTGCCGTCAGCCCCTCGGGGGGCGGAGAGACCCAGTACTTC.

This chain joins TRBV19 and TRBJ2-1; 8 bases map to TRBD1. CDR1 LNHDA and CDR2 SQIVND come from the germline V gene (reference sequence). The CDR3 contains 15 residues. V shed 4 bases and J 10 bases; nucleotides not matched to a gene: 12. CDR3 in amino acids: CASSRKPGTGREQFF. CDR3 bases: TGTGCCAGTAGTAGAAAACCCGGGACAGGTAGGGAGCAGTTCTTC.

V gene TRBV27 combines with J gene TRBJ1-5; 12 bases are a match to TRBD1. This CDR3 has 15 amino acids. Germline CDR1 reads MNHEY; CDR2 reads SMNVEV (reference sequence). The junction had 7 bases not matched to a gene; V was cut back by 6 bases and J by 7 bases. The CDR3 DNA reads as TGTGCCAGCAGCTCCGGGACAGGGGGCATACAGCCCCAGCATTTT. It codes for CASSSGTGGIQPQHF.

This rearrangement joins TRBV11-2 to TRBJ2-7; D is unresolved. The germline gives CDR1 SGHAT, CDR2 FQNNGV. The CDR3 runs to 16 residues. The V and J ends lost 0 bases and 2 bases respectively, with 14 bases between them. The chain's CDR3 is CASSLDLVTTTYEQYF. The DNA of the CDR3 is TGTGCCAGCAGCTTAGATCTGGTCACAACAACCTACGAGCAGTACTTC.

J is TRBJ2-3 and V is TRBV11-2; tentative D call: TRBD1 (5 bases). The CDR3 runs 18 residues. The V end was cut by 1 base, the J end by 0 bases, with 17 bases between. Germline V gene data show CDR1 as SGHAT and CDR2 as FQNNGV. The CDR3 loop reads CASSLVLVTDQSTDTQYF. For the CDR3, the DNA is TGTGCCAGCAGCTTAGTCCTAGTGACAGACCAAAGCACAGATACGCAGTATTTT. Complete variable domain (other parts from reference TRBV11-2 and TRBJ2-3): EAGVAQSPRYKIIEKRQSVAFWCNPISGHATLYWYQQILGQGPKLLIQFQNNGVVDDSQLPKDRFSAERLKGVDSTLKIQPAKLEDSAVYLCASSLVLVTDQSTDTQYFGPGTRLTVL.

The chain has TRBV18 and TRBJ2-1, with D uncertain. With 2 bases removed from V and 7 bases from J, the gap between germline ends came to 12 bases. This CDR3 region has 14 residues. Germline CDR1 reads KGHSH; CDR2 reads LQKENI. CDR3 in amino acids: CASSPTKTGNEQFF. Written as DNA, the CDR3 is TGTGCCAGCTCACCAACCAAGACTGGAAATGAGCAGTTCTTC.

This CDR3 reads CASSLAYRGRGNTEAFF. CDR3 sequence (DNA): TGTGCCAGCAGTTTGGCTTACAGGGGGCGCGGTAACACTGAAGCTTTCTTT. The chain joins TRBV28 to TRBJ1-1; TRBD1 matches 9 bases. The CDR3 extends over 17 amino acids. Germline CDR1 is MDHEN and CDR2 is SYDVKM. The V gene end was trimmed by 3 bases and the J gene end by 2 bases; junction bases not matched to a gene: 10.